The 26 T cell receptor beta chains in this list originate from one sample, sequenced in a study of T-cell reconstitution after alpha-beta-depleted transplantation in children. Unique molecular identifiers were used to barcode this TCRbeta library. TCRdb processed the PCR reads anew with MiXCR; each CDR3 protein has one entry. The data show around 200,000 distinct CDR3 sequences, under 8.5% seen once. The sequenced sample was PBMCs, mostly from graft donor cells, obtained 360 days after TCRalphabeta/CD19-depleted stem cell transplant. These receptors all come from a male patient under 10 years old who had a stem cell transplant for acute myeloid leukemia, so the T cells may come from the graft donor.

The rearrangement joins TRBV27 to TRBJ1-2, with D unclear. This CDR3 region has 13 residues. Per germline, CDR1 MNHEY and CDR2 SMNVEV (reference sequence). The germline V and J ends were trimmed by 2 bases and 4 bases, with 8 bases remaining between them. The CDR3 is CASSLKHSYGYTF. The CDR3 DNA sequence: TGTGCCAGCAGTTTAAAACACAGCTATGGCTACACCTTC.

The sample holds a few counts of this clonotype. V gene TRBV10-3 combines with J gene TRBJ2-5; 16 nucleotides align to TRBD2. The CDR3 is made up of 20 amino acids. Trimming took 4 bases from V and 5 from J; bases not matched to a gene: 16. Germline CDR1 and CDR2: ENHRY and SYGVKD. Written as DNA, the CDR3 is TGTGCCATCAGTGGAGCTGGGACTAGCGGGGGGGCCTTCTTGGGCGAGACCCAGTACTTC. It translates to CAISGAGTSGGAFLGETQYF.

This clonotype has a handful of counts. The chain links TRBV5-1 to TRBJ2-3; 7 positions match TRBD1. In germline, CDR1 is SGHRS, CDR2 YFSETQ. V lost 2 bases to trimming and J lost 6 bases; unmatched junction nucleotides: 18. The CDR3 is made up of 18 amino acids. CDR3 sequence: CASSFFIGGSGVADTQYF. The CDR3 DNA follows: TGCGCCAGCAGCTTCTTCATAGGGGGCTCCGGTGTAGCCGATACGCAGTATTTT.

This clonotype appeared a few times. The chain employs TRBV20-1 and TRBJ1-4, with D tentatively TRBD1 (5 bases). The CDR3 totals 12 residues. The V end was cut by 1 base, the J end by 6 bases, with 6 bases between. In germline, CDR1 is DFQATT, CDR2 SNEGSKA (reference sequence). CDR3 DNA: TGCAGTGCTAGAGGGGGGGATGAAAAACTGTTTTTT. Amino acids: CSARGGDEKLFF.

This clonotype was detected a few times. The J gene is TRBJ2-1, the V gene TRBV4-3; D is unresolved. This CDR3 contains 13 residues. Germline V CDR1 and CDR2: LGHNA, YSLEER. V gave up 1 base and J gave up 6 bases, with 7 bases separating them. The CDR3 sequence is CASSQALSNEQFF. In DNA, the CDR3 is TGCGCCAGCAGCCAAGCCCTCTCCAATGAGCAGTTCTTC.

This clonotype occurred many times. The genes are TRBV5-1 and TRBJ2-3; 15 bases fit TRBD2. The CDR3 is 14 residues long. V dropped 9 bases and J dropped 5; count of bases not matched to a gene: 4. The germline CDR1 and CDR2 sequences are SGHRS and YFSETQ. CDR3 DNA sequence: TGCGCCACCAAGGGACTAGCGGGGGGAGATACGCAGTATTTT. Its translation is CATKGLAGGDTQYF.

The chain joins TRBV7-9 to TRBJ2-7; possible D gene TRBD1, 6 bases. Germline CDR1 SEHNR, CDR2 FQNEAQ (reference sequence). Trimming cost V 4 bases and J 2 bases, with 18 bases left between them. The CDR3 has 16 amino acids. CDR3 loop: CASSSPTGEVTYEQYF. The CDR3 DNA reads as TGTGCCAGCAGCTCGCCGACAGGAGAGGTTACCTACGAGCAGTACTTC.

In its sample, this clonotype was seen a few times. The rearrangement joins TRBV18 to TRBJ2-7, with 9 bases fitting TRBD1. V was clipped by 2 bases and J by 4 bases; unmatched bases: 3. Germline loops: CDR1 KGHSH, CDR2 LQKENI. The CDR3 loop spans 14 amino acids. DNA for the CDR3: TGTGCCAGCTCACCAGAGACAGGGGGTTACGAGCAGTACGTC. Translation: CASSPETGGYEQYV.

Many counts were recorded for this clonotype. The chain uses TRBV20-1 and TRBJ2-7, with 8 bases matching TRBD1. Germline V gene sequence: CDR1 DFQATT, CDR2 SNEGSKA (reference sequence). V lost 6 bases, J lost 7 bases, and 8 bases stayed unmatched. The CDR3 loop spans 12 amino acids. Written as DNA, the CDR3 is TGCAGTGCAACCCGACAGGGGCAGGAGCAGTACTTC. Protein product: CSATRQGQEQYF.

This clonotype was counted at least ten times. The chain combines TRBV10-3 with TRBJ1-1; D perhaps matches TRBD1 (6 bases). The V and J ends lost 5 bases and 2 bases respectively, with 9 bases between them. CDR1 and CDR2 from the germline V gene are ENHRY and SYGVKD. The CDR3 is made up of 13 amino acids. The CDR3 sequence: CAISLDSNTEAFF. As DNA, the CDR3 is TGTGCCATCAGTTTGGACAGTAACACTGAAGCTTTCTTT.

V usage is TRBV2 and J usage is TRBJ2-3; 12 nucleotides line up with TRBD2. This CDR3 is built from 18 residues. The junction had 11 bases not matched to a gene; V was cut back by 4 bases and J by 3 bases. CDR1 SNHLY and CDR2 FYNNEI come from the germline V gene. The CDR3 DNA sequence: TGTGCCAGCAGTGCGGAAGCCACTAGCGGGGGGAAGACAGATACGCAGTATTTT. It encodes CASSAEATSGGKTDTQYF.

This clonotype came up a few times. This chain links TRBV20-1 with TRBJ2-5; D is possibly TRBD1 (5 bases). V dropped 7 bases and J dropped 4 bases, with 16 bases sitting between them. Germline assignment: CDR1 DFQATT and CDR2 SNEGSKA (reference sequence). This CDR3 comprises 13 residues. CDR3 coding DNA: TGCAGTGAGCGCAGGGCGTCCCGAGAGACCCAGTACTTC. Translation gives CSERRASRETQYF.

The CDR3 nucleotides are TGTGCCAGCAGCCCTTACGGGCAACCTAGTCAGCCCCAGCATTTT. As protein: CASSPYGQPSQPQHF. This sequence joins TRBV9 and TRBJ1-5; D gene unclear. V was cut by 4 bases and J by 6 bases, with 17 bases left in between. The CDR3 spans 15 residues. Germline CDR1 is SGDLS and CDR2 is YYNGEE.

This clonotype was recorded at least ten times. The chain couples TRBV12-3 or TRBV12-4 to TRBJ2-1; possible D gene TRBD1, 5 bases. V was trimmed by 2 bases and J by 8 bases, leaving 10 bases between them. This CDR3 is 13 amino acids long. The CDR3 DNA reads TGTGCCAGCAGTTTAAGTGGCAGGGATGAGCAGTTCTTC. The encoded protein is CASSLSGRDEQFF.

This clonotype was counted at least ten times. This chain links TRBV2 with TRBJ2-2; 8 positions match TRBD1. The CDR3 sequence is 15 residues long. CDR1 and CDR2 (germline): SNHLY, FYNNEI. Germline trimming cut 5 bases from V and 5 bases from J; bases unmatched to any gene: 7. In DNA form, the CDR3 reads TGTGCCAGCAGTTTAGACAGGGGCCGAACCGGGGAGCTGTTTTTT. Its protein is CASSLDRGRTGELFF.

The chain is built from TRBV11-3 and TRBJ2-3, with TRBD2 identical over 10 bases. This CDR3 comprises 15 residues. Germline lookup yields CDR1 SGHNT and CDR2 YENEEA. The V and J ends lost 4 bases and 1 base, in that order; junction bases with no gene match: 2. In nucleotides, the CDR3 is TGTGCCAGCAGCTCTGGGACTAGCGGCACAGATACGCAGTATTTT. It translates to CASSSGTSGTDTQYF.

This clonotype was detected a few times. The rearrangement joins TRBV5-1 to TRBJ1-6, with TRBD1 matching over 8 bases. The CDR3 has 17 residues. V trimming: 0 bases; J trimming: 15 bases; junction bases outside the gene matches: 17. Germline V gene data show CDR1 as SGHRS and CDR2 as YFSETQ. The CDR3 here is CASSLARMGQAPGGLHF. The CDR3 coding sequence is TGCGCCAGCAGCTTGGCCCGGATGGGACAGGCCCCTGGGGGCCTCCACTTT.

This clonotype was seen a handful of times. This chain links TRBV20-1 with TRBJ2-1; D gene unclear. The germline CDR1 and CDR2 sequences are DFQATT and SNEGSKA (reference sequence). This CDR3 has 15 residues. The V and J ends lost 1 base and 3 bases respectively, with 13 bases between them. The DNA for the CDR3 is TGCAGTGCTAGAGTGGTTGGCCGAAACTACAATGAGCAGTTCTTC. Its translation: CSARVVGRNYNEQFF.

The J gene is TRBJ2-3, the V gene TRBV20-1; D ambiguous. CDR1 and CDR2 from the germline V gene are DFQATT and SNEGSKA (reference sequence). The CDR3 is 15 amino acids. Trimming removed 1 base at V and 1 base at J, with 12 bases between. DNA of the CDR3: TGCAGTGCTAGAGGCCTGGGAATGGGCACAGATACGCAGTATTTT. The encoded protein is CSARGLGMGTDTQYF.

This clonotype was observed a few times. The chain is built from TRBV7-6 and TRBJ1-3; the D gene is possibly TRBD1 (5 bases). V shed 3 bases and J shed 4 bases, with 10 bases lying between them. The CDR3 is 14 residues long. From germline, CDR1 is SGHVS and CDR2 FNYEAQ. The CDR3 bases are TGTGCCAGCAGCTTCGGGGCGGGCGGAAACACCATATATTTT. This sequence encodes CASSFGAGGNTIYF.

This clonotype has a count of ten or more. The chain uses TRBV10-3 and TRBJ2-2, with D unresolved. V lost 0 bases and J 3 bases, leaving 2 bases between the germline ends. The CDR3 has 13 amino acids. Germline V gene data show CDR1 as ENHRY and CDR2 as SYGVKD. The CDR3 region is CAISESDTGELFF. CDR3 DNA sequence: TGTGCCATCAGTGAGTCAGACACCGGGGAGCTGTTTTTT.

The chain employs TRBV5-1 and TRBJ2-3, with TRBD1 matching over 8 bases. The germline gives CDR1 SGHRS, CDR2 YFSETQ. This CDR3 has 15 amino acids. V gave up 4 bases and J gave up 4 bases; unmatched junction bases: 8. The CDR3 DNA is TGCGCCAGCAGCCTCCCACAGGGGGTAGCAGATACGCAGTATTTT. As protein: CASSLPQGVADTQYF.

The genes are TRBV20-1 and TRBJ2-7; 7 positions match TRBD2. In germline, CDR1 is DFQATT, CDR2 SNEGSKA (reference sequence). The CDR3 is 11 residues long. Trimming cost V 5 bases and J 2 bases; bases outside gene matches: 0. Here the CDR3 reads CSAGGAYEQYF. The DNA for the CDR3 is TGCAGTGCTGGGGGGGCCTACGAGCAGTACTTC.

The CDR3 region is CASRPPLAYNEQFF. The CDR3 nucleotides read TGTGCCAGCAGACCCCCGCTGGCCTACAATGAGCAGTTCTTC. The chain joins TRBV7-2 to TRBJ2-1; unclear D gene. Between the trimmed V and J ends, which lost 6 bases and 2 bases, there was a span of 11 bases. Per germline, CDR1 SGHTA and CDR2 FQGNSA. This CDR3 comprises 14 residues.

This clonotype was picked up a small number of times. The chain uses TRBV5-5 and TRBJ2-7; D may be TRBD1 (5 bases). The germline CDR1 and CDR2 sequences are SGHKS and YYEKEE (reference sequence). The V and J ends lost 0 bases and 2 bases respectively, with 18 bases between them. The CDR3 totals 17 residues. In DNA form, the CDR3 reads TGTGCCAGCAGCTTGGCTTGGGGCGGTTTTAACACCTACGAGCAGTACTTC. Protein: CASSLAWGGFNTYEQYF. Together with reference TRBV5-5 and TRBJ2-7, the CDR3 gives the full variable domain: DAGVTQSPTHLIKTRGQQVTLRCSPISGHKSVSWYQQVLGQGPQFIFQYYEKEERGRGNFPDRFSARQFPNYSSELNVNALLLGDSALYLCASSLAWGGFNTYEQYFGPGTRLTVT.

This clonotype was found a few times. The chain combines TRBV15 with TRBJ2-5; 12 bases fit TRBD2. In germline, CDR1 is LNHNV, CDR2 YYDKDF (reference sequence). The CDR3 is made up of 15 amino acids. Trimming removed 8 bases from V and 4 bases from J; junction bases left unmatched: 8. This CDR3 reads CATEETSGRGETQYF. CDR3 in DNA: TGTGCCACCGAAGAGACTAGCGGGAGAGGAGAGACCCAGTACTTC.